This TCR beta chain comes out of a study of T-cell reconstitution after alpha-beta-depleted transplantation in children. This clonotype was found a few times. Unique molecular identifiers were used to barcode this TCRbeta library. TCRdb re-analysed the PCR reads in MiXCR, keeping a single row per CDR3 protein. Among 450,000 to 500,000 distinct CDR3 sequences listed, around 12% were seen once. The sequence was collected from a human donor who donated a stem cell graft to a child with combined immunodeficiency. The sequencing used PBMCs from the stem cell graft donor, collected from the stem cell graft.

This CDR3 is CASSLFERNEQFF. CDR3 in DNA: TGTGCCAGCAGTTTATTTGAAAGGAATGAGCAGTTCTTC. This rearrangement joins TRBV27 to TRBJ2-1; unclear D gene. The CDR3 totals 13 residues. V shed 1 base and J shed 7 bases, with 8 bases lying between them. The germline V gene encodes CDR1 MNHEY and CDR2 SMNVEV (reference sequence).